This TCR beta chain appears in the sequencing data of a study of post-analysis software for immune sequencing data. Study in general: Recorded disease courses covered relapsing-remitting, secondary progressive and progressive-relapsing multiple sclerosis. Some patients had no subtype annotation.

Regarding the study as a whole: In patients, about 5 TRBV segments were more frequent than in controls, with TRBV5-6, TRBV5-1 and TRBV20-1 among them. Versus controls, multiple sclerosis patients showed significantly lower diversity (normalized Chao1).

This clonotype was observed a single time. What it recognizes is unknown. Germline CDR1 reads MNHEY; CDR2 reads SVGAGI. The CDR3 has 16 residues. The germline V and J ends were trimmed by 6 bases and 4 bases, with 16 bases remaining between them. The authors incorporated unique molecular identifiers into the TCR beta cDNA libraries. TCRdb fed the PCR reads into MiXCR, producing one record per CDR3 protein. The sample has hundreds of thousands of distinct CDR3 sequences, approximately 60% seen once; the top ten hold approximately 10%. The sample was blood. The chain joins TRBV6-5 to TRBJ1-6, with TRBD1 as a possible D gene (5 bases). The clonotype comes from a girl aged 2-10 years with multiple sclerosis. For the CDR3, the DNA is TGTGCCAGCAGGCCGATATCCTGGGGGTATAATTCACCCCTCCACTTT. It yields the protein CASRPISWGYNSPLHF.